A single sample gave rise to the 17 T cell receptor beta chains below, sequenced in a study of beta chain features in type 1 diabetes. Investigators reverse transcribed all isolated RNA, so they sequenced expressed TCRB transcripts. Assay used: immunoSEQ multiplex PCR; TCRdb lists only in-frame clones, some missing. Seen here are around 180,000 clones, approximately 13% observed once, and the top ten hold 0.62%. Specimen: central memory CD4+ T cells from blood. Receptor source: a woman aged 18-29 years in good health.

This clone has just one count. The CDR3 region is CAISGVGENTEAFF. In DNA form, the CDR3 reads TGTGCCATCAGTGGGGTGGGAGAGAACACTGAAGCTTTCTTT. V is TRBV10-3 and J is TRBJ1-1; D not resolved. The CDR3 is 14 residues long. Germline-derived CDR1 and CDR2 are ENHRY and SYGVKD. Trimming took 4 bases from V and 1 from J, leaving 10 bases between them.

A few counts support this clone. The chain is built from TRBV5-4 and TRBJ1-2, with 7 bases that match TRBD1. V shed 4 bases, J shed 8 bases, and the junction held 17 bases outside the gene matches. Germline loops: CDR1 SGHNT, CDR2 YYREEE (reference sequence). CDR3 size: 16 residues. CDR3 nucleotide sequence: TGTGCCAGCAGCCAGCCAGCCTCCAGGGGGAGCGGGGGCTACACCTTC. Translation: CASSQPASRGSGGYTF.

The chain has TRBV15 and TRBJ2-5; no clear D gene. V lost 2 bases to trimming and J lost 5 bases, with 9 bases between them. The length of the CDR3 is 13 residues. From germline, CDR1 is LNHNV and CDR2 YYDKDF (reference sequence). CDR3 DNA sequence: TGTGCCACCAGCAGATCCCGTGAGGAGACCCAGTACTTC. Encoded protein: CATSRSREETQYF. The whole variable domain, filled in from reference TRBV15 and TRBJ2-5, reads DAMVIQNPRYQVTQFGKPVTLSCSQTLNHNVMYWYQQKSSQAPKLLFHYYDKDFNNEADTPDNFQSRRPNTSFCFLDIRSPGLGDTAMYLCATSRSREETQYFGPGTRLLVL.

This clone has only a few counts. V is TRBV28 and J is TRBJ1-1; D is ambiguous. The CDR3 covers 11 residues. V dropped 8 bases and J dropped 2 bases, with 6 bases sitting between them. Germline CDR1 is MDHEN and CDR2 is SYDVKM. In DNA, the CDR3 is TGTGCCAGCCATACTAACACTGAAGCTTTCTTT. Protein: CASHTNTEAFF.

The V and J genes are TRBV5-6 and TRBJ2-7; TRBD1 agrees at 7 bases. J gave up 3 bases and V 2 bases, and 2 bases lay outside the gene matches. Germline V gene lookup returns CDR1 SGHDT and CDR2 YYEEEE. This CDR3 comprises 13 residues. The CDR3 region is CASSLYRGYEQYF. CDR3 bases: TGTGCCAGCAGCTTATACAGGGGCTACGAGCAGTACTTC.

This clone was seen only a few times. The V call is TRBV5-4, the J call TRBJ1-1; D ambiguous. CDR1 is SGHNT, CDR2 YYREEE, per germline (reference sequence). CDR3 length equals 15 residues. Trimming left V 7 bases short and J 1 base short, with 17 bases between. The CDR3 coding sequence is TGTGCCAGCGAAAAGGAGGGCAGGAGGAACACTGAAGCTTTCTTT. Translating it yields CASEKEGRRNTEAFF.

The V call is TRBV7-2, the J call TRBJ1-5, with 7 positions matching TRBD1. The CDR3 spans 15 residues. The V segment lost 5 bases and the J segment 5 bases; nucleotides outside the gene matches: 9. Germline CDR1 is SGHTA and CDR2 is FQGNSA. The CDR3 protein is CASSPNRDRHQPQHF. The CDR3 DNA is TGTGCCAGCAGCCCGAACCGGGACAGACATCAGCCCCAGCATTTT.

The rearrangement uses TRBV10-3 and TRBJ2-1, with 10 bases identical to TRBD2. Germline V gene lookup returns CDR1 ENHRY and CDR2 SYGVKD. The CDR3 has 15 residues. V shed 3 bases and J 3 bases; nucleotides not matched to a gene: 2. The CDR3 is CAISDRTSGYNEQFF. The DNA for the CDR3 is TGTGCCATCAGTGACCGGACTAGCGGCTACAATGAGCAGTTCTTC.

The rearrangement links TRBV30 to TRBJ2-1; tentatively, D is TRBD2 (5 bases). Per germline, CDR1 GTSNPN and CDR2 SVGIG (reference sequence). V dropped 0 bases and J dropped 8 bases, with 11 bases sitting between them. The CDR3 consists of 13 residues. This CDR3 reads CAWSVRVRDEQFF. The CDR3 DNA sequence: TGTGCCTGGAGTGTTCGAGTGAGGGATGAGCAGTTCTTC.

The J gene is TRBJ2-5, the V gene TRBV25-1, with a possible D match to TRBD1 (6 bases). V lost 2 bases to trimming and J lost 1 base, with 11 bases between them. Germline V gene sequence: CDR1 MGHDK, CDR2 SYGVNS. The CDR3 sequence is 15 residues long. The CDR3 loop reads CASSEPGTFQETQYF. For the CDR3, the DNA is TGTGCCAGCAGTGAACCCGGGACATTCCAAGAGACCCAGTACTTC.

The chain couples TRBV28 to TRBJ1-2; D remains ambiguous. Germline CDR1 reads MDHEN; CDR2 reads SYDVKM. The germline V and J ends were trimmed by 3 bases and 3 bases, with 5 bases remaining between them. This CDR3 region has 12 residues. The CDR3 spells CASSLRYYGYTF. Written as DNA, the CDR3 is TGTGCCAGCAGTTTGAGGTACTATGGCTACACCTTC.

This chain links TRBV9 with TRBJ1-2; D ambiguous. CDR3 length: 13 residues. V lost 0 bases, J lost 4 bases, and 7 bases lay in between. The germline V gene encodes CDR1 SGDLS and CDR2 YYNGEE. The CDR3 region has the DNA TGTGCCAGCAGCGTAGGAGGGTCCTATGGCTACACCTTC. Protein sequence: CASSVGGSYGYTF.

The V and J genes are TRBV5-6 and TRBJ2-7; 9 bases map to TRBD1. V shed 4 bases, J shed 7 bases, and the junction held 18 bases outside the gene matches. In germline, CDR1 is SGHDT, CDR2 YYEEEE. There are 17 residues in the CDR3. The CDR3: CASSTRTGVLPGIEQYF. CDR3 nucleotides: TGTGCCAGCAGCACAAGGACAGGGGTCCTACCGGGGATTGAGCAGTACTTC.

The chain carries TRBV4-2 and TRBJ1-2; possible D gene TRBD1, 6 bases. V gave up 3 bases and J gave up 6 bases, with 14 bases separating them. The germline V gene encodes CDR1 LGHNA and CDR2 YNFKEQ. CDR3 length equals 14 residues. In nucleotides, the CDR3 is TGTGCCAGCAGCCAGCACAGGGAATCGAATGGCTACACCTTC. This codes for CASSQHRESNGYTF.

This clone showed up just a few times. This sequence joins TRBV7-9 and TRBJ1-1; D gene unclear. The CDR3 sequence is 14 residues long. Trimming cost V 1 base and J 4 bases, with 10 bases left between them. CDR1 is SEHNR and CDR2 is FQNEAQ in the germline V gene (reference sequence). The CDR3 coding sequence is TGTGCCAGCAGCTTAGACGTCAGGCGCACTGAAGCTTTCTTT. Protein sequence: CASSLDVRRTEAFF.

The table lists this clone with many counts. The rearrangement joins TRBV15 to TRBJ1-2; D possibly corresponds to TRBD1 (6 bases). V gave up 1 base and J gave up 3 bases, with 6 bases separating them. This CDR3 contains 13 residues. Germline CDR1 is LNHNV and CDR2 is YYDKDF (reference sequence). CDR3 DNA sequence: TGTGCCACCAGCAGAGGACAGGACTATGGCTACACCTTC. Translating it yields CATSRGQDYGYTF.

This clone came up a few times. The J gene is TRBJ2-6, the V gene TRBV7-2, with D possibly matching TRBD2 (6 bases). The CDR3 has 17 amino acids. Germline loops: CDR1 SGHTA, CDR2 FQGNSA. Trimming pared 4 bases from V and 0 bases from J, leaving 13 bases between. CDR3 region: CASSSRGTSSGANVLTF. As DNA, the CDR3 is TGTGCCAGCAGCTCTCGGGGGACGAGCTCTGGGGCCAACGTCCTGACTTTC.